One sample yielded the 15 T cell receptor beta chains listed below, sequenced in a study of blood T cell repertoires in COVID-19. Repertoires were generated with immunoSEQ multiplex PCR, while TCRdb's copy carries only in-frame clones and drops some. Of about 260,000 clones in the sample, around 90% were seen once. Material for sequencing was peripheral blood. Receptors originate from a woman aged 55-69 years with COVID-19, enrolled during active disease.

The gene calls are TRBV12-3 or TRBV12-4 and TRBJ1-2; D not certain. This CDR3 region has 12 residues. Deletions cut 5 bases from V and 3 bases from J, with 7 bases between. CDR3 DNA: TGTGCCAGCAGTCCTCAGGACTATGGCTACACCTTC. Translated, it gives CASSPQDYGYTF.

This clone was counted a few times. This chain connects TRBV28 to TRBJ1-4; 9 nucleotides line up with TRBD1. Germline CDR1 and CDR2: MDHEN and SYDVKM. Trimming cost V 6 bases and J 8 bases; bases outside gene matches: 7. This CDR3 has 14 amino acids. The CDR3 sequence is CASSHGTGKEKLFF. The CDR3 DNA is TGTGCCAGCAGCCATGGGACAGGGAAAGAAAAACTGTTTTTT. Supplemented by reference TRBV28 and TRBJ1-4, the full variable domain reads DVKVTQSSRYLVKRTGEKVFLECVQDMDHENMFWYRQDPGLGLRLIYFSYDVKMKEKGDIPEGYSVSREKKERFSLILESASTNQTSMYLCASSHGTGKEKLFFGSGTQLSVL.

The CDR3 loop is CASSPDRNQPQHF. CDR3 sequence (DNA): TGTGCCAGCAGTCCCGACAGGAATCAGCCCCAGCATTTT. V gene TRBV6-2 or TRBV6-3 combines with J gene TRBJ1-5, with a tentative D call TRBD1 (6 bases). V was shortened by 5 bases and J by 4 bases, with 9 bases between the two germline ends. The CDR3 contains 13 residues. Germline-derived CDR1 and CDR2 are MNHEY and SVGEGT.

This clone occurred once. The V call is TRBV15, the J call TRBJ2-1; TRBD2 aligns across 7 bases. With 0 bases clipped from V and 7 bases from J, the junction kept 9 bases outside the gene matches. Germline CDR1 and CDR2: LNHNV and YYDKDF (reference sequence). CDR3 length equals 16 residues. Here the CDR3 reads CATSRDRAGAVNEQFF. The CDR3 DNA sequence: TGTGCCACCAGCAGAGATCGGGCGGGAGCAGTAAATGAGCAGTTCTTC.

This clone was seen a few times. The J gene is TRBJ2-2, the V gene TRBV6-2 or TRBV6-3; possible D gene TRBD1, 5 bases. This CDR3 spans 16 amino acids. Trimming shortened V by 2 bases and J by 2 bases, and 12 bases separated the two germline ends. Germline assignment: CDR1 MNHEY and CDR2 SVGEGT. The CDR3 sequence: CASSYSVGLNTGELFF. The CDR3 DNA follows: TGTGCCAGCAGTTACAGCGTGGGGCTAAACACCGGGGAGCTGTTTTTT.

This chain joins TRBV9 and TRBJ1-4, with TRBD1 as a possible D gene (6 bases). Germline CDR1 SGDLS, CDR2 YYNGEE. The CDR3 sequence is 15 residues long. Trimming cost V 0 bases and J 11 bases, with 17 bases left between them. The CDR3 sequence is CASSVEWGGQDKLFF. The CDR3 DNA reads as TGTGCCAGCAGCGTAGAGTGGGGGGGGCAGGATAAACTGTTTTTT.

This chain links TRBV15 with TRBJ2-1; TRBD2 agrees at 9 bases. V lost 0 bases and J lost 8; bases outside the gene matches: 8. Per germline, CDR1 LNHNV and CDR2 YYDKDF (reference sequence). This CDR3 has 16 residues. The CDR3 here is CATSRDMASGTDEQFF. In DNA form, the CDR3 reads TGTGCCACCAGCAGAGATATGGCTAGCGGGACCGATGAGCAGTTCTTC.

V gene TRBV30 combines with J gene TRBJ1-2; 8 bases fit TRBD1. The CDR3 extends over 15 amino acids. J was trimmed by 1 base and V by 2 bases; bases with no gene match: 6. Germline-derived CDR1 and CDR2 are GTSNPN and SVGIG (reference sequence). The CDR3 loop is CAWSPNRGDNYGYTF. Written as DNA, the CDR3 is TGTGCCTGGAGTCCGAACAGGGGGGATAACTATGGCTACACCTTC.

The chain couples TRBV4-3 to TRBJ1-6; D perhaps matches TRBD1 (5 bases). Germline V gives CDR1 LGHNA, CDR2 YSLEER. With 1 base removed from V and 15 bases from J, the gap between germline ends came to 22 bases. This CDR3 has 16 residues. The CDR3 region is CASSQALGQYRGRLHF. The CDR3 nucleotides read TGCGCCAGCAGCCAAGCATTGGGGCAGTACCGAGGACGCCTCCACTTT.

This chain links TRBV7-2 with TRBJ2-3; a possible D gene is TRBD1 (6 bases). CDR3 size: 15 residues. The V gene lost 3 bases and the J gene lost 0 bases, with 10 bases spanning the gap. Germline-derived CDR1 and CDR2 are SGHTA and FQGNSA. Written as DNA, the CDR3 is TGTGCCAGCAGCTTTGACAGGCGAAGCACAGATACGCAGTATTTT. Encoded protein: CASSFDRRSTDTQYF.

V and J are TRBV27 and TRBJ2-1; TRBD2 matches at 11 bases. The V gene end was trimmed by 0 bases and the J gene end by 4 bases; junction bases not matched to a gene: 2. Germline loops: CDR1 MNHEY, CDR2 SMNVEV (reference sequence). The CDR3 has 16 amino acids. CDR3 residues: CASSLSGLAAYNEQFF. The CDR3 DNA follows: TGTGCCAGCAGTTTATCGGGACTAGCGGCATACAATGAGCAGTTCTTC.

Here the CDR3 DNA reads TGTGCCATCAGTGGGGGGGGACCCACGCAGTATTTT. It yields the protein CAISGGGPTQYF. The chain carries TRBV10-3 and TRBJ2-3; 7 bases are shared with TRBD2. The trim removed 4 bases at V and 9 bases at J, leaving 4 bases unmatched. The germline gives CDR1 ENHRY, CDR2 SYGVKD. The CDR3 sequence is 12 residues long.

CDR3 sequence: CSASRARNEQFF. DNA of the CDR3: TGCAGTGCTAGTAGAGCTCGCAATGAGCAGTTCTTC. V is TRBV20-1 and J is TRBJ2-1; no reliable D call. This CDR3 spans 12 amino acids. Germline loops: CDR1 DFQATT, CDR2 SNEGSKA (reference sequence). V was cut by 3 bases and J by 6 bases, with 9 bases left in between.

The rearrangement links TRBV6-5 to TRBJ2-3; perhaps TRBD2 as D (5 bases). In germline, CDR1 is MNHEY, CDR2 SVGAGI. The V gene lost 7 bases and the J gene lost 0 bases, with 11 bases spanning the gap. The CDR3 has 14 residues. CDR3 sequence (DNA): TGTGCCAGCACCAGCGGAAGTAGCACAGATACGCAGTATTTT. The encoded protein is CASTSGSSTDTQYF.

The CDR3 nucleotides read TGTGCCAGCAGCCCCAGGACAGGGGGCCACGAGCAGTACTTC. Encoded protein: CASSPRTGGHEQYF. This chain connects TRBV2 to TRBJ2-7, with 11 positions matching TRBD1. Per germline, CDR1 SNHLY and CDR2 FYNNEI. V lost 6 bases and J lost 5; bases outside the gene matches: 6. The CDR3 spans 14 residues.